This TCR beta chain originates from a study of regulatory T cells in long-lasting Graves disease (dated by TCRdb to 2020 to 2022). A note on the overall study: Antithyroid drugs had been taken for less than 3 months by newly diagnosed Graves' disease patients. Patients with persistent Graves' disease were compared with patients with newly diagnosed Graves' disease using TCR sequencing and RNA sequencing of peripheral blood. A total of some 33 samples were covered by TCR sequencing, comprising some 13 persistent and roughly 20 newly diagnosed Graves' disease patients. The study was registered as a clinical trial and conducted in China.

The sample's time point label, decoded: newly diagnosed GD, antithyroid drugs for less than 3 months. For both TCR sequencing and RNA sequencing, RNA was extracted from PBMCs using TRIzol. The diagnosis of Graves' disease was made according to American Thyroid Association guidelines. Patients for the study were recruited at an endocrinology department in Xi'an, China. Each patient gave approximately 8.8 milliliters of peripheral blood, collected in an EDTA anticoagulant tube. PBMCs were isolated by Ficoll Paque Plus density gradient separation without further T cell sorting. An Agilent 2100 Bioanalyzer and agarose gel were used to check RNA quality, while a NanoDrop 2000 measured RNA concentration. Receptor libraries were prepared by multiplex PCR. Data came from an Illumina HiSeq 4000. CDR3 regions were amplified by Arm-PCR with iRepertoire HTBI primers to construct TCR beta libraries. Before sequencing, the PCR products underwent gel purification. Concerning the study's data processing: A total of 60 to 80 TRBV and under 15 TRBJ segments were identified across samples and were used for gene usage analysis of CDR3 amino acid clonotypes. COPE and FqMerger were used to merge the filtered high-quality paired reads into contigs. Contigs were aligned with BLAST to IMGT TRBV, TRBD and TRBJ reference genes, and CDR3 was defined per IMGT. Clonotypes above 0.1% frequency were classified as highly expanded clones. Shannon entropy served as the measure of repertoire diversity, while the Gini coefficient captured V-J evenness. A clonotype found in more than one individual was treated as public. TCRdb applied fastp at Q25 and MiXCR to the public reads, then kept only in-frame beta chains. A single entry per CDR3 protein holds the most common genes and DNA from its merged rows. For this entry, the V and J calls and clone size follow TCRdb and not the study's own pipeline. The table for this sample lists roughly 500,000 distinct CDR3 sequences; about 15% of them were counted only once. Clones ranked in the top ten supply approximately 17% of the sample.

According to the germline V gene (reference sequence), CDR1 reads DFQATT and CDR2 reads SNEGSKA. The CDR3 starts with the cysteine, ends with the phenylalanine, and has 14 residues. Only CDR3 DNA remains: 42 bases, in frame from the first base. V is shortened by 6 bases, J by 5 bases, and the region joining them spans 14 bases. The paper's findings and limits, for the study overall: Patients with persistent disease shared more public clonotypes (about 3,000) than newly diagnosed patients did (approximately 990). As a limitation, the authors acknowledged that the small sample size may reduce accuracy. Preferential use of TRBV28, TRBJ1-2 and TRBJ2-5 was observed in persistent disease, whereas TRBV20-1 and TRBJ2-1 were favored in newly diagnosed disease. Lower TCR Shannon entropy and fewer highly expanded clones were observed in persistent Graves' disease patients than in newly diagnosed patients, which suggested clonal expansion. Peripheral blood alone was examined, since thyroid tissue, which constituted the primary lesion, could not be accessed. Only the TCR beta chain was sequenced and analyzed.

The table lists this clonotype with a few counts. It has no known antigen specificity. Per-nucleotide qualities are absent, and no much larger clonotype sits a single base away. Another study also made use of these data, one on T cells in Graves' hyperthyroidism and ophthalmopathy. Taken from the second paper: Graves' hyperthyroidism was defined as stable when no progression to ophthalmopathy occurred over 18 months of follow-up. Hyperthyroidism patients were newly diagnosed, had a disease duration of under 2 months, and were aged 18 to 65 years. Exclusion was applied to patients with uncontrolled infections, other autoimmune diseases, pregnancy or lactation. Diagnoses were established on the basis of clinical symptoms, serum thyroxine and TRAb, thyroid ultrasound, and orbital computed tomography. The TCR CDR3 was subjected to a first round of RT-PCR using the HTBI primer set and the Qiagen OneStep RT-PCR kit. Blood samples also contained most of the expanded thyroid clonotypes (frequency above 0.001), which suggests that blood repertoires may reflect thyroid immune responses. In cross-validation, a model built on a 13 V-J signature told ophthalmopathy apart from stable hyperthyroidism with approximately 90% sensitivity and around 84% specificity, and in testing the same model reached 80%/75%. In validation, the model predicted progression to ophthalmopathy a median of roughly 6.1 months before onset, with 70% to 71% sensitivity and about 72% specificity. TCR V-J signatures able to tell the groups apart were searched for in a discovery cohort of 100 patients, of whom about 40 had Graves' ophthalmopathy and 55 to 60 had stable Graves' hyperthyroidism. Prospective prediction of ophthalmopathy was tested in an independent validation cohort consisting of 18 hyperthyroidism patients and approximately 16 patients who later progressed to ophthalmopathy. The roughly 91 discovery patients were randomly divided into training and test sets at a 7:3 ratio. Thyroid tissue and blood T-cell repertoires from several Graves' hyperthyroidism patients were also compared in the study. Following sampling, methimazole starting at 30 mg daily was given to hyperthyroidism patients, and high-dose intravenous methylprednisolone was given to ophthalmopathy patients. A second multiplex PCR round built the libraries, followed by size selection and purification. Paired-end sequencing of the libraries was performed with 100 bp reads on an Illumina HiSeq2000. SOAPnuke was used to process the raw data, removing reads that contained adapters or uncalled bases, had a mean Phred below 15, or lacked an exact match to the constant primer or identifier. COPE v1.2.5 was used to merge the high-quality paired reads, and each unique nucleotide sequence was defined as a clonotype. MiTCR v1.1 was used to align the clonotypes against IMGT TRBV, TRBD and TRBJ reference segments. The analysis was restricted to V-J combinations with a frequency above 0.0001, which together covered over 99% of the repertoires. A TCS score was defined as the ratio between F50 (clonal expansion) and ExV (chaos), using BLOSUM62-based TCRdist between CDR3 peptides within each V-J. Welch's t-statistics and random forest reduced roughly 540 V-J features to roughly 13, which were used in a naive Bayes classifier (R e1071). No statistical method was used to fix the sample size in advance, and group allocation was not hidden from the investigators. The paper describes TCR Vbeta CDR3 sequencing of about 140 peripheral blood samples, made up of 40 to 45 ophthalmopathy patients, some 76 hyperthyroidism patients and 17 progressor patients.

The V and J genes are TRBV20-1 and TRBJ1-6, with TRBD1 tentatively as D gene (6 bases match). The sample in question was peripheral blood mononuclear cells (PBMCs), obtained at new diagnosis, from a patient treated with antithyroid drugs. The receptor's source is a woman between 50 and 59 years old with Graves disease. Donor details come from another sample of the same person, matched by shared clones. The DNA sequence reads TGCAGTGCCTCCCCAACAGGGCATAATTCACCCCTCCACTTT. Its amino acids are CSASPTGHNSPLHF.